A single sample gave rise to the 17 T cell receptor beta chains below, sequenced in a study of T cells in Graves' hyperthyroidism and ophthalmopathy. There were TCR beta CDR3 regions amplified from RNA transcripts. The HTBI set primed first-round TCR CDR3 RT-PCR. From the multiplex PCR reads, TCRdb called clonotypes with MiXCR, one entry per CDR3 protein. The sample includes approximately 400,000 distinct CDR3 sequences, around 14% of them seen just once. The sample consisted of blood. The receptors here all came from a woman in her twenties or thirties with Graves' hyperthyroidism.

At least ten counts were recorded for this clonotype. The chain is built from TRBV2 and TRBJ2-7; 8 nucleotides agree with TRBD1. With V trimmed by 8 bases and J by 3 bases, 3 bases remained unmatched. Germline V gene data show CDR1 as SNHLY and CDR2 as FYNNEI. The CDR3 runs 12 residues. CDR3 amino acids: CASGTGYYEQYF. The CDR3 DNA reads TGTGCCAGCGGGACAGGCTACTACGAGCAGTACTTC.

This chain links TRBV7-6 with TRBJ1-1, with D unresolved. Trimming stripped 2 bases from V and 3 bases from J, with 13 bases between. The germline gives CDR1 SGHVS, CDR2 FNYEAQ. The CDR3 loop spans 15 amino acids. CDR3 nucleotides: TGTGCCAGCAGCTTAAGTCTGGACGGATACACTGAAGCTTTCTTT. Translated: CASSLSLDGYTEAFF.

This clonotype was counted many times. The chain combines TRBV6-5 with TRBJ2-7, with a weak D call TRBD2 (6 bases). CDR1 and CDR2 (germline): MNHEY, SVGAGI. V lost 2 bases, J lost 2 bases, and 19 bases lay in between. This CDR3 spans 17 amino acids. CDR3 amino acids: CASSYAGGVGSPYEQYF. The CDR3 nucleotides are TGTGCCAGCAGTTACGCTGGGGGAGTCGGGAGCCCCTACGAGCAGTACTTC.

This clonotype was seen repeatedly, ten times or more. The rearrangement joins TRBV20-1 to TRBJ1-5; D gene ambiguous. This CDR3 is built from 14 residues. V dropped 4 bases and J dropped 7 bases, with 17 bases sitting between them. Germline V gene lookup returns CDR1 DFQATT and CDR2 SNEGSKA (reference sequence). The CDR3 protein is CSATSTLLEQPQHF. The CDR3 DNA follows: TGCAGTGCTACAAGCACGCTCTTGGAACAGCCCCAGCATTTT.

This clonotype was recorded at least ten times. This chain connects TRBV18 to TRBJ2-1, with D maybe TRBD2 (6 bases). Trimming shortened V by 8 bases and J by 2 bases, and 16 bases separated the two germline ends. The CDR3 has 15 amino acids. Per germline, CDR1 KGHSH and CDR2 LQKENI. The CDR3 loop is CASRQEDYAYNEQFF. In DNA, the CDR3 is TGTGCCAGCAGACAAGAGGACTATGCCTACAATGAGCAGTTCTTC.

This chain uses TRBV5-1 with TRBJ2-3, with 11 bases that match TRBD1. From germline, CDR1 is SGHRS and CDR2 YFSETQ. The V and J ends lost 4 bases and 8 bases, in that order; junction bases with no gene match: 9. This CDR3 has 15 residues. The CDR3 loop reads CASSGQGATGGTQYF. CDR3 coding DNA: TGCGCCAGCAGCGGACAGGGGGCAACAGGAGGTACGCAGTATTTT. Full variable domain (rest looked up from reference TRBV5-1 and TRBJ2-3): KAGVTQTPRYLIKTRGQQVTLSCSPISGHRSVSWYQQTPGQGLQFLFEYFSETQRNKGNFPGRFSGRQFSNSRSEMNVSTLELGDSALYLCASSGQGATGGTQYFGPGTRLTVL.

The chain joins TRBV7-9 to TRBJ1-1; no definite D call. The CDR3 has 13 amino acids. Germline V gene sequence: CDR1 SEHNR, CDR2 FQNEAQ (reference sequence). Trimming left V 5 bases short and J 5 bases short, with 12 bases between. The DNA of the CDR3 is TGTGCCAGCAGCCCACTCCGAGGGACTGAAGCTTTCTTT. Protein product: CASSPLRGTEAFF.

This chain connects TRBV7-3 to TRBJ2-3; the match to TRBD2 covers 11 bases. This CDR3 region has 20 residues. The germline CDR1 and CDR2 sequences are SGHTA and FQGTGA. V shed 4 bases and J 0 bases; nucleotides not matched to a gene: 15. Here the CDR3 reads CASSSDTLAGEGASTDTQYF. CDR3 nucleotide sequence: TGTGCCAGCAGCTCCGACACACTAGCGGGAGAGGGGGCTAGCACAGATACGCAGTATTTT.

This clonotype was observed at least ten times. This rearrangement joins TRBV7-2 to TRBJ1-5; D remains ambiguous. V lost 1 base and J 0 bases, leaving 4 bases between the germline ends. This CDR3 contains 14 residues. CDR1 is SGHTA and CDR2 is FQGNSA in the germline V gene. CDR3 amino acids: CASSLDGSNQPQHF. CDR3 sequence (DNA): TGTGCCAGCAGCTTAGACGGTAGCAATCAGCCCCAGCATTTT.

This clonotype was detected many times. V gene TRBV18 combines with J gene TRBJ2-1; a possible D gene is TRBD2 (6 bases). CDR1 is KGHSH and CDR2 is LQKENI in the germline V gene. Trimming took 1 base from V and 3 from J, leaving 10 bases between them. This CDR3 spans 15 amino acids. The CDR3 coding sequence is TGTGCCAGCTCACCACTTCTAGCGAACTACAATGAGCAGTTCTTC. This codes for CASSPLLANYNEQFF.

The rearrangement uses TRBV29-1 and TRBJ1-4; D is perhaps TRBD1 (5 bases). V was trimmed by 3 bases and J by 8 bases, leaving 13 bases between them. CDR1 SQVTM and CDR2 ANQGSEA come from the germline V gene. The CDR3 has 13 residues. CDR3 sequence: CSVERGSEEKLFF. The DNA of the CDR3 is TGCAGCGTTGAGAGGGGAAGCGAAGAAAAACTGTTTTTT.

This clonotype was detected ten times or more. The gene calls are TRBV6-2 or TRBV6-3 and TRBJ1-2; a possible D gene is TRBD1 (5 bases). V gave up 6 bases and J gave up 8 bases, with 16 bases separating them. The CDR3 has 13 residues. Germline V gene lookup returns CDR1 MNHEY and CDR2 SVGEGT. The CDR3, as DNA: TGTGCCAGCAGCCCCCAGGGAGGCGGCGGCTACACCTTC. Protein product: CASSPQGGGGYTF.

Comments on this clonotype: A read error may explain this, as a much larger clone is one base away. The CDR3 DNA reads TGTGCCAGCAGTTCGACCGGGACGAACACCGGGGAGCTGTTTTTT. Residues: CASSSTGTNTGELFF. The chain uses TRBV28 and TRBJ2-2; weak D call: TRBD2 (5 bases). CDR3 length: 15 amino acids. In germline, CDR1 is MDHEN, CDR2 SYDVKM. V was cut by 4 bases and J by 0 bases, with 9 bases left in between.

Regarding this clonotype: One end of the junction fails to match germline, which may point to a read error. The chain combines TRBV3-1 with TRBJ2-1; D might be TRBD2 (6 bases). The CDR3 consists of 16 residues. Germline lookup yields CDR1 LGHDT and CDR2 YNNKEL (reference sequence). The CDR3 region has the DNA TGTGCCAACAGCCCCCGGGGGTTTTACGGCGACTCTGGGCAGTTCTTC. Translating gives CANSPRGFYGDSGQFF.

This sequence joins TRBV11-3 and TRBJ2-1, with 10 bases aligning to TRBD2. The CDR3 runs to 15 residues. Germline CDR1 reads SGHNT; CDR2 reads YENEEA. The ends lost 5 bases at V and 6 bases at J; junction bases unmatched: 7. In nucleotides, the CDR3 is TGTGCCAGCAGCCTACAACTAGCGGGATTCAATGAGCAGTTCTTC. This sequence encodes CASSLQLAGFNEQFF.

This clonotype was detected ten times or more. This sequence joins TRBV6-1 and TRBJ1-1; D gene uncertain. Germline V gene data show CDR1 as MNHNS and CDR2 as SASEGT. V lost 11 bases and J 5 bases, leaving 18 bases between the germline ends. This CDR3 comprises 13 residues. This CDR3 reads CALKGQILTEAFF. The DNA of the CDR3 is TGTGCCCTTAAAGGGCAGATTTTGACTGAAGCTTTCTTT.

This clonotype was picked up many times. The V call is TRBV30, the J call TRBJ1-5, with 7 bases lining up with TRBD1. CDR3 size: 14 residues. The junction had 4 bases not matched to a gene; V was cut back by 2 bases and J by 3 bases. From germline, CDR1 is GTSNPN and CDR2 SVGIG (reference sequence). The CDR3 coding sequence is TGTGCCTGGAGTCCGGACAGGATCAATCAGCCCCAGCATTTT. Amino acids: CAWSPDRINQPQHF.